One and the same sample provided the 23 T cell receptor beta chains below, sequenced in a study of T cells in localized non-small cell lung cancer. Assay: immunoSEQ multiplex PCR; the TCRdb copy retains only in-frame clones and omits some. The sample holds more than 2,000 clones, 22% seen once. Sequencing used normal lung tissue next to the tumor, obtained before any cancer treatment. Source of these receptors: a male donor older than 55 with stage I squamous cell lung carcinoma.

J is TRBJ1-5 and V is TRBV19, with D maybe TRBD1 (6 bases). The ends were cut back, 6 bases at V and 1 base at J, with 16 bases in the middle. The CDR3 has 16 residues. CDR1 is LNHDA and CDR2 is SQIVND in the germline V gene (reference sequence). The CDR3 region is CASRKGRTASNQPQHF. The DNA of the CDR3 is TGTGCCAGTAGGAAGGGCAGGACAGCAAGCAATCAGCCCCAGCATTTT.

This sequence joins TRBV9 and TRBJ1-1, with D perhaps matching TRBD1 (5 bases). Trimming cost V 5 bases and J 1 base, with 6 bases left between them. The germline V gene encodes CDR1 SGDLS and CDR2 YYNGEE. This CDR3 contains 12 residues. This chain's CDR3 is CASRDTNTEAFF. The DNA of the CDR3 is TGTGCCAGCAGGGACACGAACACTGAAGCTTTCTTT.

There are a few counts of this clone. V is TRBV18 and J is TRBJ2-2, with unresolved D. Germline V gene sequence: CDR1 KGHSH, CDR2 LQKENI. Trimming left V 4 bases short and J 3 bases short, with 12 bases between. CDR3 length: 15 residues. CDR3 nucleotide sequence: TGTGCCAGCTCACTAACTATAGGGCACACCGGGGAGCTGTTTTTT. Its protein is CASSLTIGHTGELFF.

Sample share makes this clone medium-sized (0.01 to 0.1%). The chain carries TRBV6-8 and TRBJ2-7; no clear D. Trimming removed 6 bases from V and 1 base from J, with 16 bases in between. Germline values: CDR1 MNHGY, CDR2 SAAAGT. This CDR3 is built from 15 residues. The CDR3 here is CASRERSTVSYEQYF. CDR3 coding DNA: TGTGCCAGCAGAGAACGGAGCACCGTATCCTACGAGCAGTACTTC.

This clone was found a few times. The rearrangement uses TRBV19 and TRBJ1-1, with D possibly TRBD1 on 5 matching bases. CDR1 is LNHDA and CDR2 is SQIVND in the germline V gene (reference sequence). Trimming shortened V by 6 bases and J by 2 bases, and 13 bases separated the two germline ends. There are 14 residues in the CDR3. In DNA, the CDR3 is TGTGCCAGTAGCACCGACAGACCTAACACTGAAGCTTTCTTT. Translating it yields CASSTDRPNTEAFF.

The sample holds a few counts of this clone. The chain employs TRBV28 and TRBJ1-1; perhaps TRBD1 as D (6 bases). Germline assignment: CDR1 MDHEN and CDR2 SYDVKM. V was clipped by 8 bases and J by 5 bases, with 21 bases between them. This CDR3 has 15 amino acids. CDR3 sequence (DNA): TGTGCCAGCTGGAGGCTGCCGGGGGGCTTTACTGAAGCTTTCTTT. Translation: CASWRLPGGFTEAFF.

This clone was observed a handful of times. The chain recombines TRBV4-1 with TRBJ2-1; TRBD2 matches at 7 bases. This CDR3 spans 16 amino acids. Per germline, CDR1 MGHRA and CDR2 YSYEKL. V trimming: 1 base; J trimming: 2 bases; junction bases outside the gene matches: 5. The CDR3 region is CASSQVHGTTYNEQFF. As DNA, the CDR3 is TGCGCCAGCAGCCAAGTGCACGGGACTACCTACAATGAGCAGTTCTTC.

This clone has just one count. The chain joins TRBV30 to TRBJ2-2, with D perhaps matching TRBD2 (6 bases). Germline CDR1 is GTSNPN and CDR2 is SVGIG (reference sequence). Trimming left V 2 bases short and J 7 bases short, with 11 bases between. This CDR3 is built from 13 residues. The CDR3 coding sequence is TGTGCCTGGAGTACGGAGGGGATCGGGGAGCTGTTTTTT. Amino acid sequence: CAWSTEGIGELFF.

The chain is built from TRBV29-1 and TRBJ1-3; unclear D gene. This CDR3 is built from 13 residues. The germline gives CDR1 SQVTM, CDR2 ANQGSEA. V lost 5 bases to trimming and J lost 0 bases, with 8 bases between them. The CDR3 region is CSVWVSSGNTIYF. CDR3 sequence (DNA): TGCAGCGTTTGGGTCAGCTCTGGAAACACCATATATTTT.

This rearrangement joins TRBV6-8 to TRBJ1-3; possibly TRBD1 for D (6 bases). In germline, CDR1 is MNHGY, CDR2 SAAAGT. Trimming took 6 bases from V and 0 from J, leaving 12 bases between them. The CDR3 contains 15 residues. CDR3 coding DNA: TGTGCCAGCAGAAAAGGGGGGAACTCTGGAAACACCATATATTTT. Its protein product is CASRKGGNSGNTIYF.

The chain is built from TRBV19 and TRBJ2-5; 12 positions match TRBD2. The CDR3 length is 17 residues. Germline loops: CDR1 LNHDA, CDR2 SQIVND (reference sequence). The ends lost 3 bases at V and 5 bases at J; junction bases unmatched: 10. This CDR3 is CASSIRGLAGFGETQYF. DNA for the CDR3: TGTGCCAGTAGTATTAGAGGACTAGCGGGATTCGGGGAGACCCAGTACTTC.

J is TRBJ2-6 and V is TRBV19; D might be TRBD1 (6 bases). From germline, CDR1 is LNHDA and CDR2 SQIVND (reference sequence). The CDR3 is 13 amino acids. V shed 8 bases and J shed 8 bases, with 13 bases lying between them. CDR3 sequence reads: CASGEQGTNVLTF. DNA of the CDR3: TGTGCCAGTGGAGAACAGGGAACCAACGTCCTGACTTTC. Full variable domain (missing parts from reference TRBV19 and TRBJ2-6): DGGITQSPKYLFRKEGQNVTLSCEQNLNHDAMYWYRQDPGQGLRLIYYSQIVNDFQKGDIAEGYSVSREKKESFPLTVTSAQKNPTAFYLCASGEQGTNVLTFGAGSRLTVL.

V gene TRBV5-1 combines with J gene TRBJ2-2; no firm D call. The V and J ends lost 4 bases and 0 bases respectively, with 16 bases between them. Germline CDR1 is SGHRS and CDR2 is YFSETQ. This CDR3 is built from 17 residues. Here the CDR3 reads CASSHVSQLTNTGELFF. In nucleotides, the CDR3 is TGCGCCAGCAGCCACGTGTCCCAGTTAACGAACACCGGGGAGCTGTTTTTT.

In this sample, this clone is medium-sized. This rearrangement joins TRBV9 to TRBJ2-1; D possibly corresponds to TRBD2 (6 bases). Trimming pared 0 bases from V and 2 bases from J, leaving 9 bases between. The CDR3 runs to 15 residues. Germline values: CDR1 SGDLS, CDR2 YYNGEE. CDR3 protein: CASSVVGGPYNEQFF. The CDR3 DNA sequence: TGTGCCAGCAGCGTAGTGGGGGGACCCTACAATGAGCAGTTCTTC.

The gene calls are TRBV15 and TRBJ2-5; D remains ambiguous. There are 15 residues in the CDR3. V lost 3 bases to trimming and J lost 5 bases, with 16 bases between them. Germline-derived CDR1 and CDR2 are LNHNV and YYDKDF (reference sequence). CDR3 DNA sequence: TGTGCCACCAGCAGCGGGCCTTCCATCTCGGAGACCCAGTACTTC. It is translated as CATSSGPSISETQYF.

The rearrangement uses TRBV5-1 and TRBJ2-1; 15 nucleotides line up with TRBD2. Trimming cost V 4 bases and J 7 bases; bases outside gene matches: 3. This CDR3 is built from 15 residues. The germline V gene has CDR1 SGHRS and CDR2 YFSETQ. CDR3 bases: TGCGCCAGCAGCCACGGACTAGCGGGAGGGAATGAGCAGTTCTTC. Its translation: CASSHGLAGGNEQFF.

The chain recombines TRBV6-8 with TRBJ2-5; possible D gene TRBD2, 7 bases. The germline V gene has CDR1 MNHGY and CDR2 SAAAGT. Trimming cost V 11 bases and J 5 bases, with 18 bases left between them. There are 13 residues in the CDR3. In nucleotides, the CDR3 is TGTGCCTCCTGGGGGGCGGGGGCCGAGACCCAGTACTTC. The encoded protein is CASWGAGAETQYF.

V gene TRBV29-1 combines with J gene TRBJ2-1; 12 bases map to TRBD2. Germline V gene data show CDR1 as SQVTM and CDR2 as ANQGSEA. V gave up 4 bases and J gave up 9 bases; unmatched junction bases: 4. This CDR3 has 13 amino acids. The CDR3 sequence: CSVVASGGGEQFF. The DNA of the CDR3 is TGCAGCGTTGTGGCTAGCGGGGGGGGTGAGCAGTTCTTC.

The chain joins TRBV4-1 to TRBJ2-7; TRBD2 agrees at 7 bases. This CDR3 region has 16 residues. V lost 0 bases, J lost 3 bases, and 8 bases stayed unmatched. Germline loops: CDR1 MGHRA, CDR2 YSYEKL. CDR3 nucleotide sequence: TGCGCCAGCAGCCAAGATCTAGCGGAGGCAGGCTACGAGCAGTACTTC. It yields the protein CASSQDLAEAGYEQYF.

The V call is TRBV14, the J call TRBJ2-1; 9 bases are shared with TRBD1. In germline, CDR1 is SGHDN, CDR2 FVKESK. J was trimmed by 9 bases and V by 6 bases; bases with no gene match: 6. The CDR3 totals 13 residues. CDR3 sequence: CASSSTGGAEQFF. CDR3 nucleotide sequence: TGTGCCAGCAGTAGTACAGGGGGCGCTGAGCAGTTCTTC.

The gene calls are TRBV18 and TRBJ1-6; D may be TRBD1 (5 bases). CDR1 KGHSH and CDR2 LQKENI come from the germline V gene. The CDR3 totals 14 residues. The V gene lost 3 bases and the J gene lost 5 bases, with 8 bases spanning the gap. The CDR3 region is CASSPTVDNSPLHF. CDR3 nucleotide sequence: TGTGCCAGCTCACCGACAGTTGATAATTCACCCCTCCACTTT.

This clone is classed as medium-sized. The chain uses TRBV11-3 and TRBJ1-1; tentatively, D is TRBD1 (5 bases). The CDR3 sequence is 14 residues long. Germline V gives CDR1 SGHNT, CDR2 YENEEA. V lost 7 bases and J 0 bases, leaving 12 bases between the germline ends. This CDR3 reads CASILGTLNTEAFF. CDR3 DNA sequence: TGTGCCAGCATCCTTGGGACTCTGAACACTGAAGCTTTCTTT.

Only a few counts were recorded for this clone. The chain has TRBV6-8 and TRBJ2-7, with 10 bases aligning to TRBD1. Germline CDR1 MNHGY, CDR2 SAAAGT. With V trimmed by 7 bases and J by 6 bases, 9 bases remained unmatched. The CDR3 spans 14 residues. The CDR3 DNA reads as TGTGCCAGCAAGTGGGTGACAGGGGGCGGCGAGCAGTACTTC. It yields the protein CASKWVTGGGEQYF.